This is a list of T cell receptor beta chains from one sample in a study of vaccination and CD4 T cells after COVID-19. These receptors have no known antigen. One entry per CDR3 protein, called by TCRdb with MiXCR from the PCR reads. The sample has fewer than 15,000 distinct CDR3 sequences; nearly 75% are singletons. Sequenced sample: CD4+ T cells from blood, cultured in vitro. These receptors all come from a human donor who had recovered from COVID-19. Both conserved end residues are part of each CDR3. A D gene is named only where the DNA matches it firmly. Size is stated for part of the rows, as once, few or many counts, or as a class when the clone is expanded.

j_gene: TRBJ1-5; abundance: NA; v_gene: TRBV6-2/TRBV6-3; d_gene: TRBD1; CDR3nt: TGTGCCAGCAGTTACTCTCAGGGGGCAGGTCAGCCCCAGCATTTT; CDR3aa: CASSYSQGAGQPQHF
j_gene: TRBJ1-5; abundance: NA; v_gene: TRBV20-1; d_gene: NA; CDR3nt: TGCAGTGCCCAAGACGGGAGCTTCAATCAGCCCCAGCATTTT; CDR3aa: CSAQDGSFNQPQHF
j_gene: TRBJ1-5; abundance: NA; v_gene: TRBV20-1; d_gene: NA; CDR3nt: TGCAGTGTTAAAGCGCGAGTTAGCAATCAGCCCCAGCATTTT; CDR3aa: CSVKARVSNQPQHF
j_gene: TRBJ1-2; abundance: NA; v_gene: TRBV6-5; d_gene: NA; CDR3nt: TGTGCCAGCAGTTCCACTACAAACAACTATGGCTACACCTTC; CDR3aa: CASSSTTNNYGYTF
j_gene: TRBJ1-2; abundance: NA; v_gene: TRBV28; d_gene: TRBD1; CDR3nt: TGTGCCAGCAATAAACAGGGGATTGATGGGGAATATAGTGGCTACACCTTC; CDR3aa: CASNKQGIDGEYSGYTF
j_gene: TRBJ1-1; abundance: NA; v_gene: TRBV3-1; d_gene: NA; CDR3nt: TGTGCCAGCAGCCAACCCCCGGGGGCCCCTCGGGCCACTGAAGCTTTCTTT; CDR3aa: CASSQPPGAPRATEAFF
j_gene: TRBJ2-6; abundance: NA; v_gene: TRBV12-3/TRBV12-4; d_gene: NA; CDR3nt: TGTGCCAGCAGGGTCGGACAGTACCCCTCTCGCTCTGGGGCCAACGTCCTGACTTTC; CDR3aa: CASRVGQYPSRSGANVLTF
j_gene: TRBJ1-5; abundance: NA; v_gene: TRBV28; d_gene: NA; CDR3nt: TGTGCCAGCAGTGCGGATAGCAATCAGCCCCAGCATTTT; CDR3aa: CASSADSNQPQHF
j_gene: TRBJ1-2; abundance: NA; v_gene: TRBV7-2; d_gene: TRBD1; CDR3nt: TGTGCCAGCAGCCAACAATACGTCCGGGACAGCCGCTACACCTTC; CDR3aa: CASSQQYVRDSRYTF
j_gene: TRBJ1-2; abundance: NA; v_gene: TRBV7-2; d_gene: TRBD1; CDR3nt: TGTGCCAGCAGCCCATACGGACAGGGGTCTGGCTACACCTTC; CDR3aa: CASSPYGQGSGYTF
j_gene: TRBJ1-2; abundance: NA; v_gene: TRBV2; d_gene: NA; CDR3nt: TGTGCCAGCAGTGAGGGCAGGGGATATGGCTACACCTTC; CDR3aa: CASSEGRGYGYTF
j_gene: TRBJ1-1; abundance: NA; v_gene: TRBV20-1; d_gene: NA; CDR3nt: TGCAGTGCTGCCTTGACAGTTACAGTCACTGAAGCTTTCTTT; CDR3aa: CSAALTVTVTEAFF
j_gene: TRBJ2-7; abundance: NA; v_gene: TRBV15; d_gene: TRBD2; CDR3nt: TGTGCCACCAGCCCGACTAGCGGGAGTTACGAGCAGTACTTC; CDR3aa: CATSPTSGSYEQYF
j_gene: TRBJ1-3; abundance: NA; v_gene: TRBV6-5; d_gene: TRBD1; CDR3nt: TGTGCCAGCAGTTCGACAGGGGCTGGAAACACCATATATTTT; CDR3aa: CASSSTGAGNTIYF
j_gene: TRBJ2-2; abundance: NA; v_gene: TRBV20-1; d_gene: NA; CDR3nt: TGCAGTGCTATCATGGTTAGCGACACCGGGGAGCTGTTTTTT; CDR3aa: CSAIMVSDTGELFF
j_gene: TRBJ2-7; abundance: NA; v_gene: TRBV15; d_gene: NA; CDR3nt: TGTGCCACCAGCAGAGATCGAGGGTCTGTCGAGCAGTACTTC; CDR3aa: CATSRDRGSVEQYF
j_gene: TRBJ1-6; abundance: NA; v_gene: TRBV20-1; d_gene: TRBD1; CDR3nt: TGCAGTGCTCAGGGGGGGACGCAAAATTCACCCCTCCACTTT; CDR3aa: CSAQGGTQNSPLHF
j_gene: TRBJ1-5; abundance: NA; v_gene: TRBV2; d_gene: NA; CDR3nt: TGTGCCAGCAGAGCCCCCTCAGGGGGCAATCAGCCCCAGCATTTT; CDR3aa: CASRAPSGGNQPQHF
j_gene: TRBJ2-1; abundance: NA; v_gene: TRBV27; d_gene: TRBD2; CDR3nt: TGTGCCAGCAGTTTAATTGGGACTAGCGGATACAATGAGCAGTTCTTC; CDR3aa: CASSLIGTSGYNEQFF
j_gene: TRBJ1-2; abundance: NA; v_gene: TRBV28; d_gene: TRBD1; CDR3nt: TGTGCCGTACGCCTCGGGGGGACAGGGGGTATCCCTGGCTACACCTTC; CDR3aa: CAVRLGGTGGIPGYTF
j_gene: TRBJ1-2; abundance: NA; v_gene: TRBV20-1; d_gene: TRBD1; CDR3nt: TGCAGTGCTAGTCACAGGGGAAACTATGGCTACACCTTC; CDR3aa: CSASHRGNYGYTF
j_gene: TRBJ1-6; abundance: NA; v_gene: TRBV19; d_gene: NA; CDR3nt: TGTGCCAGTAGTAGTCAGGGGAAGGACTTTTCTGATTCACCCCTCCACTTT; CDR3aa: CASSSQGKDFSDSPLHF
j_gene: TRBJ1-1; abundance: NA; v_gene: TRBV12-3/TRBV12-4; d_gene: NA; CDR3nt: TGTGCCAGCAGTTATCGGGTGGGGACATCAGCTTTCTTT; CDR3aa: CASSYRVGTSAFF
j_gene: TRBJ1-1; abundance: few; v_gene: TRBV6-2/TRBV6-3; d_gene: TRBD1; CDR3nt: TGTGCCAGCACCATAACAGGGGGTAGCGCTTTCTTT; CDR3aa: CASTITGGSAFF
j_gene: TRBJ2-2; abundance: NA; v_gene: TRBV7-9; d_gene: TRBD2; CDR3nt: TGTGCCAGCAGCCCCAAGGCGAGACTAGCGGGAGACGGCGGGGAGCTGTTTTTT; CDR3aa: CASSPKARLAGDGGELFF
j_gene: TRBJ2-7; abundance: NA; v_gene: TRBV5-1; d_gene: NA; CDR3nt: TGCGCCAGCAGCCCTATAAGTCTGGATTACGAGCAGTACTTC; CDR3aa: CASSPISLDYEQYF
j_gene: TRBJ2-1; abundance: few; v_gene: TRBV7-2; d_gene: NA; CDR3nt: TGTGCCAGCAGCGGATACATCTACAATGAGCAGTTCTTC; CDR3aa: CASSGYIYNEQFF
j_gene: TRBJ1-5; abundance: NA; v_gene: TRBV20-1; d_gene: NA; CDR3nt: TGCAGTGCTCAGAGCCGCCCCAATCAGCCCCAGCATTTT; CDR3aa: CSAQSRPNQPQHF
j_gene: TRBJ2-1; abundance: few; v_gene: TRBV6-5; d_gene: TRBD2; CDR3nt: TGTGCCAGCAGTTACCGGAGCGGGACTTTTAGCTCCTACAATGAGCAGTTCTTC; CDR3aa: CASSYRSGTFSSYNEQFF
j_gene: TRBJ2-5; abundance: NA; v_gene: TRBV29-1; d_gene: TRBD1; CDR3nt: TGCAGCGTTGGCCGGGACAGAAGACAAGAGACCCAGTACTTC; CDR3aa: CSVGRDRRQETQYF
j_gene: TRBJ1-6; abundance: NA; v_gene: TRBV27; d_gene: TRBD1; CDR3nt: TGTGCCAGCAGTTCCCCGGGACAGCCTGCAAGGTCACCCCTCCACTTT; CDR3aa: CASSSPGQPARSPLHF
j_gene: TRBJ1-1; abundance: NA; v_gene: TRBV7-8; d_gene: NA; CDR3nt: TGTGCCAGCAGCTCAGAGGTTCGGGGAATACGAACGTCTGAAGCTTTCTTT; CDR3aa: CASSSEVRGIRTSEAFF
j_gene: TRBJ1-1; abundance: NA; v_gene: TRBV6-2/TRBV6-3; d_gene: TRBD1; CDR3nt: TGTGCCAGCAGCCCCAGGGGGCGGGGTGAAGCTTTCTTT; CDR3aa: CASSPRGRGEAFF
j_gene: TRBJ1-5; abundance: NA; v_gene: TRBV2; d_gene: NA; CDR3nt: TGTGCCAGCAGTGAAGCGGCGCAAATCAATCAGCCCCAGCATTTT; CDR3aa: CASSEAAQINQPQHF
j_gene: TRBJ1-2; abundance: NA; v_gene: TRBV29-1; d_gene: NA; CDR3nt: TGCAGCCCTTACGGGACGGACTATGGCTACACCTTC; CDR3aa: CSPYGTDYGYTF
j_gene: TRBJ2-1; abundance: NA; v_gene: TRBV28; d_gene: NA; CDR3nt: TGTGCCAGCAGTCCCCTCTCCGGGGCCTCCTACAATGAGCAGTTCTTC; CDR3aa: CASSPLSGASYNEQFF
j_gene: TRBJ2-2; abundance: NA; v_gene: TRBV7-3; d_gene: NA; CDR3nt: TGTGCCAGCAGCTTAACGACAGCGAACACCGGGGAGCTGTTTTTT; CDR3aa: CASSLTTANTGELFF
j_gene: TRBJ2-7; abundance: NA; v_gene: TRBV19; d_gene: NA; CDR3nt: TGTGCCAGTTCGGACACCCCCGGAAAGCAGTACTTC; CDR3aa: CASSDTPGKQYF
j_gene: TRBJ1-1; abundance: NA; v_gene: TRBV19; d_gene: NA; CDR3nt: TGTGCCAGTAGTCCCCGGGGGGCCCCAATGAACACTGAAGCTTTCTTT; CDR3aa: CASSPRGAPMNTEAFF
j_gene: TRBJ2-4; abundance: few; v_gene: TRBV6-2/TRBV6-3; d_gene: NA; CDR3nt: TGTGCCAGCAGTTCGGGGGAGCTGGCCAAAAACATTCAGTACTTC; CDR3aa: CASSSGELAKNIQYF
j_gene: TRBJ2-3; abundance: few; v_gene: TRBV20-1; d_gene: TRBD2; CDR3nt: TGCAGTGCTAGAGGTCGACTAGCGGGTAGTGATACGCAGTATTTT; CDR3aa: CSARGRLAGSDTQYF
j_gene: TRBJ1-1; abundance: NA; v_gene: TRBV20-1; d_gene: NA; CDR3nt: TGCAGTGCTAGTCTGGCGGGACCGAACACTGAAGCTTTCTTT; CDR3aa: CSASLAGPNTEAFF
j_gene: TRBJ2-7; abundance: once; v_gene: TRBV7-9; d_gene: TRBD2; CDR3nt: TGTGCCAGCAGCTTAGTAGGTGGCGGGAGCTCCTACGAGCAGTACTTC; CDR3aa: CASSLVGGGSSYEQYF
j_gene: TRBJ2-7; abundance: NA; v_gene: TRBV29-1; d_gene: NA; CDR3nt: TGCAGCGTTTATGACGACCAATACGAGCAGTACTTC; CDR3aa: CSVYDDQYEQYF
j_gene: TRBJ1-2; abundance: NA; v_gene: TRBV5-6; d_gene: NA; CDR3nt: TGTGCCAGCAGCTGGTCTGTGTATGGCTACACCTTC; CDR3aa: CASSWSVYGYTF
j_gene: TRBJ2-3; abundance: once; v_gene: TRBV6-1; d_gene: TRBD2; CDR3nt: TGTGCCAGCAGTGAAGGTCTCGGCGGGAGTTTGACAGATACGCAGTATTTT; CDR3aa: CASSEGLGGSLTDTQYF
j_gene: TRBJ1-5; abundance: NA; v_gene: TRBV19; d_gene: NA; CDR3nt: TGTGCCAGTGGGGGCTTCGGCAATCAGCCCCAGCATTTT; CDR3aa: CASGGFGNQPQHF
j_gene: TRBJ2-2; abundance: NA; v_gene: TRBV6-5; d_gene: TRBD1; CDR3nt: TGTGCCAGCAGTTACCCTGGACAGGGAGGCACCGGGGAGCTGTTTTTT; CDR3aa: CASSYPGQGGTGELFF
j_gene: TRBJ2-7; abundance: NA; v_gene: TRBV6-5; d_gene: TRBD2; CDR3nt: TGTGCCAGCAGTTATGGGGGACTAGGGGCCTACGAGCAGTACTTC; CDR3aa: CASSYGGLGAYEQYF
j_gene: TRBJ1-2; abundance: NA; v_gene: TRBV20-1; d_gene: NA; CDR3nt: TGCAGTGCTAAAAAGGGGGACCTTTTCTATGGCTACACCTTC; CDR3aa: CSAKKGDLFYGYTF
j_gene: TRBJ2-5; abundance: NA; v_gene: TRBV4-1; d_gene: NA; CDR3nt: TGCGCCAGCAGCCAAGGTAGGCTGGAGACCCAGTACTTC; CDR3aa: CASSQGRLETQYF
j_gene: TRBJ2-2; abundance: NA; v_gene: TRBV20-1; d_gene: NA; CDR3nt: TGCAGTGCTCCCCAGGGCGGGGAGCTGTTTTTT; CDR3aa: CSAPQGGELFF
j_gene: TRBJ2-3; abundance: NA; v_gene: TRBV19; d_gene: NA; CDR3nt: TGTGCCACCCAGTCCCGGGGGGGGTCAGGGGGAAGCACAGATACGCAGTATTTT; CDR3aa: CATQSRGGSGGSTDTQYF